These 19 T cell receptor beta chains share one sample of origin, sequenced in a study of low-dose radiotherapy and immunotherapy resistance in tumors. cDNA synthesis used a TRAV/TRBV-specific primer set for both chains. TCR amplification involved 15 to 20 PCR cycles with a constant-region primer and V-primer adapter. TCRdb independently ran MiXCR on the reads; one entry per CDR3 protein. The data show 85,000 to 95,000 distinct CDR3 sequences, 20% to 25% seen once. Specified time point: after trial treatment. The treatment was: LDRT plus nivolumab, ipilimumab, low-dose cyclophosphamide and aspirin (RACIN trial). The sample here was PBMCs, taken after low-dose radiotherapy plus immunotherapy. The source of these receptors is a female donor with ovarian cancer.

This clonotype has ten or more counts. This chain connects TRBV6-2 or TRBV6-3 to TRBJ1-6; perhaps TRBD1 as D (5 bases). In germline, CDR1 is MNHEY, CDR2 SVGEGT. CDR3 size: 17 residues. Trimming cost V 2 bases and J 4 bases, with 15 bases left between them. CDR3 sequence reads: CASSYDGRVKYNSPLHF. CDR3 coding DNA: TGTGCCAGCAGTTACGATGGCAGGGTGAAGTATAATTCACCCCTCCACTTT.

This rearrangement joins TRBV27 to TRBJ1-2; tentative D call: TRBD1 (6 bases). V was cut by 2 bases and J by 8 bases, with 12 bases left in between. Germline-derived CDR1 and CDR2 are MNHEY and SMNVEV (reference sequence). The CDR3 has 13 residues. The CDR3 region has the DNA TGTGCCAGCAGTTTACAGGGGAAAGGGGGCTACACCTTC. This translates into CASSLQGKGGYTF.

In its sample, this clonotype was seen many times. The chain combines TRBV18 with TRBJ2-1; 7 nucleotides match TRBD1. The germline V gene has CDR1 KGHSH and CDR2 LQKENI. The CDR3 runs 14 residues. Germline trimming cut 2 bases from V and 8 bases from J; bases unmatched to any gene: 6. CDR3 residues: CASSPFLTGDEQFF. In DNA form, the CDR3 reads TGTGCCAGCTCACCATTTCTTACAGGGGATGAGCAGTTCTTC.

This clonotype came up many times. The chain has TRBV28 and TRBJ1-1; TRBD1 matches 10 bases. The CDR3 runs to 13 residues. From germline, CDR1 is MDHEN and CDR2 SYDVKM. With V trimmed by 10 bases and J by 1 base, 3 bases remained unmatched. Here the CDR3 DNA reads TGTGCCATTGACAGGGGGCGGAACACTGAAGCTTTCTTT. Protein sequence: CAIDRGRNTEAFF. Variable domain in full (rest from reference TRBV28 and TRBJ1-1): DVKVTQSSRYLVKRTGEKVFLECVQDMDHENMFWYRQDPGLGLRLIYFSYDVKMKEKGDIPEGYSVSREKKERFSLILESASTNQTSMYLCAIDRGRNTEAFFGQGTRLTVV.

This clonotype was detected ten times or more. This rearrangement joins TRBV30 to TRBJ2-1; 10 bases are shared with TRBD2. The CDR3 covers 12 residues. Germline CDR1 is GTSNPN and CDR2 is SVGIG (reference sequence). Unmatched junction bases numbered 4, after V lost 6 bases and J lost 8 bases. The CDR3 DNA sequence: TGTGCCTGTAGCGGGGGGTTCGATGAGCAGTTCTTC. Encoded protein: CACSGGFDEQFF.

This clonotype was found many times. V is TRBV6-2 or TRBV6-3 and J is TRBJ2-7, with D possibly being TRBD1 (6 bases). CDR1 is MNHEY, CDR2 SVGEGT, per germline. This CDR3 contains 12 residues. The ends were cut back, 7 bases at V and 6 bases at J, with 13 bases in the middle. CDR3 sequence reads: CASNGRGGEQYF. The CDR3 DNA is TGTGCCAGCAACGGCAGGGGTGGCGAGCAGTACTTC.

On this clonotype itself: This likely traces to a read error, being one base from a far larger clone. The chain is built from TRBV6-2 or TRBV6-3 and TRBJ2-1; 8 positions match TRBD1. This CDR3 has 16 amino acids. V lost 4 bases and J lost 10; bases outside the gene matches: 15. Germline CDR1 reads MNHEY; CDR2 reads SVGEGT. This CDR3 reads CASSFTRTGFSDEQFF. In nucleotides, the CDR3 is TGTGCCAGCAGTTTTACCCGGACAGGGTTTTCCGACGAGCAGTTCTTC.

In this sample, this clonotype turned up many times. The chain has TRBV5-1 and TRBJ2-1; D uncertain. The CDR3 runs 13 residues. Germline V lookup: CDR1 SGHRS, CDR2 YFSETQ. V gave up 0 bases and J gave up 14 bases, with 15 bases separating them. CDR3 sequence: CASSLAEGYIEFF. CDR3 in DNA: TGCGCCAGCAGCTTGGCGGAAGGGTACATTGAGTTCTTC.

At least ten counts were recorded for this clonotype. This CDR3 reads CATSRDRQGSTEAFF. The CDR3, as DNA: TGTGCCACCAGCAGAGATCGGCAGGGGTCCACTGAAGCTTTCTTT. V and J are TRBV15 and TRBJ1-1; perhaps TRBD1 as D (6 bases). The CDR3 contains 15 residues. Per the germline V gene, CDR1 is LNHNV and CDR2 is YYDKDF (reference sequence). Deletions cut 0 bases from V and 4 bases from J, with 12 bases between.

This clonotype was seen ten or more times. The genes are TRBV19 and TRBJ2-3; 9 bases are a match to TRBD1. Germline trimming cut 4 bases from V and 0 bases from J; bases unmatched to any gene: 2. Germline V gene sequence: CDR1 LNHDA, CDR2 SQIVND (reference sequence). This CDR3 is built from 15 residues. CDR3 in DNA: TGTGCCAGTAGTAACAGGGGGCGCAGCACAGATACGCAGTATTTT. Amino acid sequence: CASSNRGRSTDTQYF. Combining the CDR3 with reference TRBV19 and TRBJ2-3 gives the whole variable domain DGGITQSPKYLFRKEGQNVTLSCEQNLNHDAMYWYRQDPGQGLRLIYYSQIVNDFQKGDIAEGYSVSREKKESFPLTVTSAQKNPTAFYLCASSNRGRSTDTQYFGPGTRLTVL.

This clonotype was recorded at least ten times. This chain connects TRBV7-3 to TRBJ2-2, with D maybe TRBD2 (6 bases). V lost 2 bases, J lost 3 bases, and 13 bases lay in between. The CDR3 sequence is 16 residues long. Looked up from germline, CDR1 is SGHTA and CDR2 is FQGTGA. The CDR3 is CASSLRAGSDTGELFF. DNA of the CDR3: TGTGCCAGCAGCTTACGGGCGGGGTCCGACACCGGGGAGCTGTTTTTT.

As regards this clonotype: A read error is possible here, since a much larger clone lies one base away. The chain joins TRBV18 to TRBJ1-2; D remains unclear. The CDR3 contains 12 residues. Germline V gene lookup returns CDR1 KGHSH and CDR2 LQKENI. This CDR3 reads CGSSASLGGYTF. CDR3 coding DNA: TGTGGCAGCTCTGCTTCCCTAGGCGGCTACACCTTC.

Ten or more counts support this clonotype. The chain recombines TRBV24-1 with TRBJ2-1, with D tentatively TRBD2 (5 bases). V was clipped by 3 bases and J by 0 bases, with 14 bases between them. This CDR3 spans 17 amino acids. CDR1 and CDR2 from the germline V gene are KGHDR and SFDVKD. CDR3 in amino acids: CATSDTSDWGSYNEQFF. CDR3 sequence (DNA): TGTGCCACCAGTGATACCTCGGACTGGGGCTCCTACAATGAGCAGTTCTTC.

This clonotype has just a few counts. The chain recombines TRBV5-3 with TRBJ2-7; 10 bases align to TRBD1. TRBV5-3 is given ORF status, its function remaining uncertain. The CDR3 has 12 residues. J gave up 9 bases and V 8 bases, and 8 bases lay outside the gene matches. The CDR3 is CASSGDRGGQYF. CDR3 nucleotides: TGTGCCAGCAGCGGGGACAGGGGTGGGCAGTACTTC.

This clonotype was seen at least ten times. The chain recombines TRBV5-1 with TRBJ2-3; TRBD1 aligns across 12 bases. The germline CDR1 and CDR2 sequences are SGHRS and YFSETQ. V was pared by 3 bases and J by 4 bases, with 6 bases of the junction left unmatched. There are 16 residues in the CDR3. CDR3 in DNA: TGCGCCAGCAGCTCTCCGGGACAGGGGGCTTCAGATACGCAGTATTTT. Protein product: CASSSPGQGASDTQYF.

The genes are TRBV18 and TRBJ1-5, with 10 positions matching TRBD1. The CDR3 contains 14 residues. J lost 3 bases, V lost 5 bases, and 1 base had no gene match. Germline values: CDR1 KGHSH, CDR2 LQKENI. CDR3 sequence (DNA): TGTGCCAGCTCAAGACAGGGGGCCAATCAGCCCCAGCATTTT. Translating it yields CASSRQGANQPQHF.

This chain connects TRBV20-1 to TRBJ1-5, with 8 bases aligning to TRBD1. Germline V gives CDR1 DFQATT, CDR2 SNEGSKA (reference sequence). Trimming removed 6 bases from V and 3 bases from J; junction bases left unmatched: 4. The CDR3 is 13 amino acids. The CDR3 DNA follows: TGCAGTGCGACGACAGGGGCCAATCAGCCCCAGCATTTT. It is translated as CSATTGANQPQHF.

This clonotype was detected many times. The rearrangement joins TRBV4-3 to TRBJ2-3, with 9 bases aligning to TRBD1. Germline loops: CDR1 LGHNA, CDR2 YSLEER. Trimming removed 2 bases from V and 6 bases from J; junction bases left unmatched: 9. CDR3 length equals 16 residues. The CDR3 here is CASSQRWDRAGDTQYF. In DNA, the CDR3 is TGCGCCAGCAGCCAAAGGTGGGACAGGGCCGGGGATACGCAGTATTTT.

This clonotype came up many times. The CDR3, as DNA: TGTGCCAGCAGCTTAGGGCCGGAGACAGGGCGCTACGAGCAGTACTTC. Translation: CASSLGPETGRYEQYF. The chain recombines TRBV7-9 with TRBJ2-7, with TRBD1 matching over 7 bases. This CDR3 region has 16 residues. V lost 1 base to trimming and J lost 3 bases; unmatched junction nucleotides: 9. Germline loops: CDR1 SEHNR, CDR2 FQNEAQ (reference sequence).